The sequence of this TCR beta chain was determined in a study of T-cell memory formation after mild COVID-19 (dated by TCRdb to about 2021). Broadly, across the study: TCR sequence clusters from the two donors were found to be largely donor specific. In a couple of donors, T-cell clones that expanded and contracted after mild COVID-19 were tracked by sequencing TCRalpha and TCRbeta repertoires over time. The cohort comprised two young, previously healthy adult volunteers, one female and one male.

Ten or more counts support this clonotype. Its recognized antigen is unknown. Base quality data are lacking; no much larger clone is found one base away. For sequencing, an Illumina NovaSeq 6000 was employed. Using 5'RACE with constant-segment primers, TCRalpha and TCRbeta cDNA libraries were constructed, with sample barcodes and unique molecular identifiers added in the process. Trizol reagent was used to extract RNA from every sample. Libraries were amplified in two PCR steps, with a second sample barcode and Illumina TruSeq adapters added in the second step. Sequencing of libraries was performed on an Illumina NovaSeq with 2 x 150 bp paired-end reads. The published analysis was carried out like this. The reads were demultiplexed and collapsed into UMI-guided consensus sequences using migec v1.2.7. Using mixcr v2.1.11, UMI consensuses were aligned to TRA and TRB V and J templates and then assembled into clonotypes. Expanded or contracted clonotypes were those called significant by both edgeR and NoisET, with noise models trained on biological replicates. For edgeR calls, the cutoffs were a false discovery rate-adjusted p below 0.01 and a log2 fold-change threshold of 1. As an exploratory analysis of dynamics, max-normalized trajectories of the 1000 most abundant clonotypes were examined by PCA with hierarchical clustering. Each responding clone was given a CD4 or CD8 phenotype based on the CD4+ and CD8+ repertoires, which had been sequenced separately. TCRdb trimmed the raw reads at Q25, called clones with MiXCR and kept productive beta chains. Rows are unified per CDR3 protein, each entry keeping the most common DNA and genes. The V and J calls and clone size come from TCRdb's table, not from the authors' own analysis. The sample includes hundreds of thousands of distinct CDR3 sequences, with roughly 8.2% observed a single time. Clones ranked in the top ten supply approximately 23% of the sample.

Study-level results and caveats: Some responding clones were detected in pre-infection memory, which suggested that pre-existing cross-reactive memory T cells had joined the SARS-CoV-2 response. Contracting CD4+ clones turned up mainly in the CM and EM memory subsets, whereas EMRA was where CD8+ clones were enriched. Balanced CD4/CD8 phenotypes were observed for clones contracting from day 15 to 85, whereas a bias towards CD4+ was observed for a second wave of clones expanding from day 15 to 37. The second-wave clones that peaked on day 37 were not confirmed to be SARS-CoV-2 specific. The study covered only a couple of mild cases, and larger cohorts including severe cases with pre-infection samples were considered necessary.

V lost 2 bases and J lost 7 bases; the stretch between them is 6 bases long. CDR1 MNHNY and CDR2 SVGAGI were looked up in the germline V gene (reference sequence). From the cysteine through the phenylalanine, the CDR3 covers 13 amino acids. The entry retains the CDR3 DNA only, 39 bases that are in frame from base 1. PBMCs were isolated by Ficoll-Paque density gradient centrifugation. The sample taken for sequencing was PBMCs or a T cell subset sorted from them (not recorded which). This TCR derives from a man younger than 30 who had mild COVID-19 (a few samples of this study predate the infection). The sample titles of this study are shuffled in the database, so cell type and time point are left out; the donor was told from shared clones. The rearrangement combines TRBV6-6 with TRBJ1-6, with the D gene not clear enough to name. The sequenced DNA: TGTGCCAGCAGTTACATCGAGAATTCACCCCTCCACTTT. It translates as CASSYIENSPLHF.